This entry lists 23 T cell receptor beta chains sequenced from one sample in a study of early T cells in non-severe SARS-CoV-2 infection. TCRdb re-called the 5' RACE reads through MiXCR, storing one row per CDR3 protein. The data contain around 65,000 distinct CDR3 sequences, about 12% of them singletons. The starting material was whole blood, obtained at baseline. The origin of the receptors is an adult who was a healthcare worker with PCR-confirmed SARS-CoV-2 infection or an uninfected control (not recorded which).

This clonotype was seen only a few times. V gene TRBV28 combines with J gene TRBJ1-2; 8 bases map to TRBD1. Germline assignment: CDR1 MDHEN and CDR2 SYDVKM. This CDR3 contains 14 residues. Germline trimming cut 3 bases from V and 2 bases from J; bases unmatched to any gene: 2. The CDR3 loop reads CASSLTGENYGYTF. CDR3 nucleotides: TGTGCCAGCAGTTTGACAGGGGAAAACTATGGCTACACCTTC.

This clonotype was detected only a few times. V and J are TRBV3-1 and TRBJ2-5; 8 bases are shared with TRBD1. The CDR3 totals 14 residues. CDR1 is LGHDT and CDR2 is YNNKEL in the germline V gene (reference sequence). V lost 4 bases to trimming and J lost 4 bases; unmatched junction nucleotides: 5. Here the CDR3 DNA reads TGTGCCAGCAGCCCATCCACAGGGGGAGAGACCCAGTACTTC. It translates to CASSPSTGGETQYF.

The sample holds a few counts of this clonotype. The V and J genes are TRBV10-3 and TRBJ2-4; D possibly matches TRBD1 or TRBD2 (5 bases each). This CDR3 has 19 residues. Deletions cut 3 bases from V and 1 base from J, with 22 bases between. Germline CDR1 ENHRY, CDR2 SYGVKD. The CDR3 loop reads CAISDSPLRNWGAKNIQYF. The DNA of the CDR3 is TGTGCCATCAGTGATAGTCCCTTACGCAACTGGGGGGCCAAAAACATTCAGTACTTC.

The chain links TRBV12-3 or TRBV12-4 to TRBJ2-7; 8 bases are a match to TRBD1. V shed 6 bases, J shed 5 bases, and the junction held 12 bases outside the gene matches. The CDR3 runs 15 residues. The CDR3 loop reads CASSPGQGHPHEQYF. The CDR3 coding sequence is TGTGCCAGCAGCCCTGGACAGGGTCATCCCCACGAGCAGTACTTC.

V is TRBV28 and J is TRBJ1-1, with D unclear. The CDR3 sequence is 15 residues long. CDR1 is MDHEN, CDR2 SYDVKM, per germline. Trimming removed 8 bases from V and 2 bases from J, with 18 bases in between. CDR3 sequence: CASASTPVSNTEAFF. CDR3 coding DNA: TGTGCCAGCGCTAGCACTCCGGTGAGCAACACTGAAGCTTTCTTT.

V gene TRBV28 combines with J gene TRBJ2-1; 7 bases are shared with TRBD1. The CDR3 is made up of 14 amino acids. Germline V gene data show CDR1 as MDHEN and CDR2 as SYDVKM. V shed 5 bases, J shed 8 bases, and the junction held 9 bases outside the gene matches. CDR3 nucleotides: TGTGCCAGCAGTAAGGGGGCGCGAGGCGATGAGCAGTTCTTC. Protein: CASSKGARGDEQFF. The full variable domain, rest sourced from reference TRBV28 and TRBJ2-1, is DVKVTQSSRYLVKRTGEKVFLECVQDMDHENMFWYRQDPGLGLRLIYFSYDVKMKEKGDIPEGYSVSREKKERFSLILESASTNQTSMYLCASSKGARGDEQFFGPGTRLTVL.

The sample holds a few counts of this clonotype. V and J are TRBV19 and TRBJ2-3; TRBD2 matches 9 bases. This CDR3 has 16 amino acids. V dropped 6 bases and J dropped 4; count of bases not matched to a gene: 11. Germline V gene lookup returns CDR1 LNHDA and CDR2 SQIVND (reference sequence). The DNA for the CDR3 is TGTGCCAGTAGCCGATCACAAGCGGGAGGCCCAGATACGCAGTATTTT. This gives the protein CASSRSQAGGPDTQYF.

The gene calls are TRBV29-1 and TRBJ2-7, with D unresolved. V lost 2 bases and J 6 bases, leaving 17 bases between the germline ends. The CDR3 is 14 amino acids. Germline assignment: CDR1 SQVTM and CDR2 ANQGSEA. CDR3 DNA: TGCAGCGTTGAATCGGGCTTCCCGGGCCCCGAGCAGTACTTC. Protein: CSVESGFPGPEQYF.

The chain has TRBV7-2 and TRBJ2-7; D gene ambiguous. Germline-derived CDR1 and CDR2 are SGHTA and FQGNSA. This CDR3 has 13 residues. With 3 bases removed from V and 3 bases from J, the gap between germline ends came to 9 bases. The CDR3 sequence: CASSFPPGYEQYF. The DNA of the CDR3 is TGTGCCAGCAGCTTCCCTCCCGGCTACGAGCAGTACTTC.

The chain combines TRBV20-1 with TRBJ2-3; TRBD2 aligns across 8 bases. J was trimmed by 5 bases and V by 6 bases; bases with no gene match: 10. Per germline, CDR1 DFQATT and CDR2 SNEGSKA (reference sequence). This CDR3 contains 14 residues. DNA of the CDR3: TGCAGTGCGGCAGCGGGAGTCGGGCTAGATACGCAGTATTTT. This gives the protein CSAAAGVGLDTQYF.

This clonotype was seen a few times. CDR3 sequence (DNA): TGTGCCAGCAGTTCCCGACTAGAAGCGGCCTACGAGCAGTACTTC. Amino acids: CASSSRLEAAYEQYF. J is TRBJ2-7 and V is TRBV6-2 or TRBV6-3; D perhaps matches TRBD2 (6 bases). From germline, CDR1 is MNHEY and CDR2 SVGEGT. The CDR3 runs to 15 residues. Trimming left V 4 bases short and J 2 bases short, with 15 bases between.

The sample holds a few counts of this clonotype. This rearrangement joins TRBV11-2 to TRBJ2-3; D is unclear. The V gene lost 5 bases and the J gene lost 5 bases, with 5 bases spanning the gap. The CDR3 runs to 11 residues. Per germline, CDR1 SGHAT and CDR2 FQNNGV. CDR3 residues: CASSPKDTQYF. Here the CDR3 DNA reads TGTGCCAGCAGCCCAAAAGATACGCAGTATTTT.

The chain links TRBV20-1 to TRBJ1-2; 7 nucleotides line up with TRBD1. Germline lookup yields CDR1 DFQATT and CDR2 SNEGSKA (reference sequence). This CDR3 contains 12 residues. The junction had 3 bases not matched to a gene; V was cut back by 6 bases and J by 2 bases. CDR3 in DNA: TGCAGTGCCCCGGACAGGAACTATGGCTACACCTTC. Residues: CSAPDRNYGYTF.

This clonotype was seen once. This rearrangement joins TRBV7-9 to TRBJ2-7, with D possibly TRBD1 on 5 matching bases. Trimming left V 4 bases short and J 4 bases short, with 14 bases between. This CDR3 spans 14 amino acids. Germline V gene lookup returns CDR1 SEHNR and CDR2 FQNEAQ (reference sequence). CDR3 loop: CASSSPVGPYEQYF. In nucleotides, the CDR3 is TGTGCCAGCAGCTCCCCGGTGGGGCCTTACGAGCAGTACTTC.

In this sample, this clonotype turned up a few times. V gene TRBV28 combines with J gene TRBJ2-7; perhaps TRBD1 as D (6 bases). The CDR3 is 14 residues long. Trimming left V 4 bases short and J 6 bases short, with 16 bases between. Germline V lookup: CDR1 MDHEN, CDR2 SYDVKM. CDR3 DNA: TGTGCCAGCAGTTCTCAGGGGCAAAGCGGCGAGCAGTACTTC. Protein product: CASSSQGQSGEQYF.

There are a few counts of this clonotype. The rearrangement uses TRBV5-6 and TRBJ1-1; D is ambiguous. V was shortened by 4 bases and J by 3 bases, with 7 bases between the two germline ends. In germline, CDR1 is SGHDT, CDR2 YYEEEE. CDR3 length: 12 residues. The DNA for the CDR3 is TGTGCCAGCAGCCGGCGGGACACTGAAGCTTTCTTT. Translated: CASSRRDTEAFF.

This chain joins TRBV5-4 and TRBJ2-7, with TRBD2 matching 8 bases. This CDR3 has 14 residues. The V and J ends lost 3 bases and 6 bases, in that order; junction bases with no gene match: 8. Germline CDR1 and CDR2: SGHNT and YYREEE (reference sequence). The CDR3 DNA is TGTGCCAGCAGCTCTACGAGGCTAGCGGGCGAGCAGTACTTC. It yields the protein CASSSTRLAGEQYF.

J is TRBJ1-1 and V is TRBV29-1; the match to TRBD1 covers 7 bases. The CDR3 is made up of 14 amino acids. The V and J ends lost 4 bases and 2 bases, in that order; junction bases with no gene match: 7. The germline CDR1 and CDR2 sequences are SQVTM and ANQGSEA. The CDR3 DNA reads as TGCAGCGTTGCAGGGGGAGGTGTTAACACTGAAGCTTTCTTT. Translating it yields CSVAGGGVNTEAFF. Looking up the rest from reference TRBV29-1 and TRBJ1-1 gives the full variable domain: SAVISQKPSRDICQRGTSLTIQCQVDSQVTMMFWYRQQPGQSLTLIATANQGSEATYESGFVIDKFPISRPNLTFSTLTVSNMSPEDSSIYLCSVAGGGVNTEAFFGQGTRLTVV.

This clonotype was picked up a small number of times. V and J are TRBV28 and TRBJ1-3; D gene uncertain. CDR1 and CDR2 from the germline V gene are MDHEN and SYDVKM. The CDR3 extends over 14 amino acids. The V gene lost 3 bases and the J gene lost 0 bases, with 6 bases spanning the gap. CDR3 in DNA: TGTGCCAGCAGTTTCTCGAACTCTGGAAACACCATATATTTT. This encodes CASSFSNSGNTIYF. The whole variable domain, remainder taken from reference TRBV28 and TRBJ1-3, is DVKVTQSSRYLVKRTGEKVFLECVQDMDHENMFWYRQDPGLGLRLIYFSYDVKMKEKGDIPEGYSVSREKKERFSLILESASTNQTSMYLCASSFSNSGNTIYFGEGSWLTVV.

The chain combines TRBV27 with TRBJ2-7, with unresolved D. Germline V lookup: CDR1 MNHEY, CDR2 SMNVEV (reference sequence). The germline V and J ends were trimmed by 5 bases and 6 bases, with 20 bases remaining between them. CDR3 length equals 15 residues. The CDR3 DNA sequence: TGTGCCAGCAGTATAACCGGGCCCATCCCCTCCGAGCAGTACTTC. Encoded protein: CASSITGPIPSEQYF.

This clonotype was detected a few times. This rearrangement joins TRBV27 to TRBJ1-6; 7 nucleotides match TRBD1. V gave up 7 bases and J gave up 11 bases; unmatched junction bases: 11. Germline loops: CDR1 MNHEY, CDR2 SMNVEV (reference sequence). This CDR3 has 14 amino acids. CDR3 sequence (DNA): TGTGCCAGCACCATCAGGAGGGGGCTTCCACCCCTCCACTTT. This codes for CASTIRRGLPPLHF.

The chain uses TRBV4-2 and TRBJ1-1, with D uncertain. This CDR3 has 14 amino acids. V was pared by 0 bases and J by 4 bases, with 9 bases between. From germline, CDR1 is LGHNA and CDR2 YNFKEQ. The CDR3 reads CASSQETDLTEAFF. CDR3 sequence (DNA): TGTGCCAGCAGCCAAGAGACGGATCTCACTGAAGCTTTCTTT.

At least ten counts were recorded for this clonotype. The rearrangement links TRBV20-1 to TRBJ1-2; D is perhaps TRBD1 (6 bases). The CDR3 consists of 15 residues. The germline CDR1 and CDR2 sequences are DFQATT and SNEGSKA (reference sequence). The V gene lost 0 bases and the J gene lost 8 bases, with 19 bases spanning the gap. In DNA form, the CDR3 reads TGCAGTGCTAGAGATCTAGGCAGGGGAATCGAGGGCTACACCTTC. As protein: CSARDLGRGIEGYTF.